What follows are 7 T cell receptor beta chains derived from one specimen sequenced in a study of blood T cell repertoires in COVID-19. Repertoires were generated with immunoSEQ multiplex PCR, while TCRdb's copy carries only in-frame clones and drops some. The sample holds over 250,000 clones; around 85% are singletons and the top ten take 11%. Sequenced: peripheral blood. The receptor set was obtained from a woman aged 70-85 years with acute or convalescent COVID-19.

CDR3 region: CASSASSGGIEQFF. CDR3 bases: TGTGCCAGCAGCGCTTCTAGCGGGGGGATTGAGCAGTTCTTC. V gene TRBV7-9 combines with J gene TRBJ2-1, with 11 bases fitting TRBD2. The ends lost 5 bases at V and 9 bases at J; junction bases unmatched: 6. The CDR3 covers 14 residues. CDR1 SEHNR and CDR2 FQNEAQ come from the germline V gene (reference sequence). Using reference TRBV7-9 and TRBJ2-1 for the parts outside the CDR3, the full variable domain is DTGVSQNPRHKITKRGQNVTFRCDPISEHNRLYWYRQTLGQGPEFLTYFQNEAQLEKSRLLSDRFSAERPKGSFSTLEIQRTEQGDSAMYLCASSASSGGIEQFFGPGTRLTVL.

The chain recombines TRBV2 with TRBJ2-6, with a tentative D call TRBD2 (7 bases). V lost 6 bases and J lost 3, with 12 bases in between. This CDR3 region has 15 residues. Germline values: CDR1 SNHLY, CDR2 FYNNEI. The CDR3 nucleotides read TGTGCCAGCAGCGGGGGGCCCGGTGGGGCCAACGTCCTGACTTTC. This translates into CASSGGPGGANVLTF.

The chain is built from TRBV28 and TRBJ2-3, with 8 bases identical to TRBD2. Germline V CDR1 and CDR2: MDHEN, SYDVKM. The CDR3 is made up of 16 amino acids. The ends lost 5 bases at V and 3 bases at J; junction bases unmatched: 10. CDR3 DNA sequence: TGTGCCAGCAGTCCCATCAAGCGGGGGTCTACAGATACGCAGTATTTT. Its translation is CASSPIKRGSTDTQYF.

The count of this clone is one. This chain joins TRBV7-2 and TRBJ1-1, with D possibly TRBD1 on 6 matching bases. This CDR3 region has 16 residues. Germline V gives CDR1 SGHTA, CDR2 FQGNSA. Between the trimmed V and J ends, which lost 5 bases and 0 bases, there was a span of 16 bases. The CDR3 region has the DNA TGTGCCAGCAGCCCCTCGAGACAGGTCATGAACACTGAAGCTTTCTTT. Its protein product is CASSPSRQVMNTEAFF.

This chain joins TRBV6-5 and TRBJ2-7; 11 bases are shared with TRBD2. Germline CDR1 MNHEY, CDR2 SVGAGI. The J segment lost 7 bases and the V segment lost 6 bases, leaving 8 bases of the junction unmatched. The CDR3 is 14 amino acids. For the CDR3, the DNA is TGTGCCAGCAGGCCCCTGACTAGCGGGGTTGAGCAGTACTTC. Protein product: CASRPLTSGVEQYF.

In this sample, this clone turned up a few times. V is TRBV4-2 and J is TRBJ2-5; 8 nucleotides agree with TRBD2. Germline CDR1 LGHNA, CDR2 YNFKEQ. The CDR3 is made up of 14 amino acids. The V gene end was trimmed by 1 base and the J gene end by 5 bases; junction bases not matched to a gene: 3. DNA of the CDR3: TGTGCCAGCAGCCAAGGACTAGCGCCCGAGACCCAGTACTTC. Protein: CASSQGLAPETQYF.

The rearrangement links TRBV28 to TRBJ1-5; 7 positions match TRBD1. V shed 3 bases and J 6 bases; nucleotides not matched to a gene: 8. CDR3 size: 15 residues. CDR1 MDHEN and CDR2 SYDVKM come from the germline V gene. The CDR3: CASSFTKTGTQPQHF. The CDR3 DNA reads TGTGCCAGCAGTTTCACCAAGACAGGGACTCAGCCCCAGCATTTT.